One and the same sample provided the 16 T cell receptor beta chains below, sequenced in a study of blood T cell repertoires in COVID-19. Data came from immunoSEQ multiplex PCR; TCRdb stores just in-frame clones and leaves some out. Here the sample spans 150,000 or so clones, roughly 90% being singletons. The sequencing input was peripheral blood. All receptors come from a man in his sixties with acute or convalescent COVID-19.

The chain links TRBV2 to TRBJ1-1; D is perhaps TRBD1 (6 bases). Trimming removed 8 bases at V and 0 bases at J, with 10 bases between. Germline V gene lookup returns CDR1 SNHLY and CDR2 FYNNEI. The CDR3 loop spans 13 amino acids. The CDR3 loop reads CASYGQLNTEAFF. The CDR3 DNA follows: TGTGCCAGCTACGGACAGTTGAACACTGAAGCTTTCTTT.

This clone has only one observation. This chain joins TRBV7-9 and TRBJ1-2; 9 nucleotides match TRBD1. V dropped 2 bases and J dropped 7; count of bases not matched to a gene: 8. CDR3 size: 15 residues. Germline V gene sequence: CDR1 SEHNR, CDR2 FQNEAQ (reference sequence). This chain's CDR3 is CASSLLQGAGFGYTF. The CDR3 nucleotides are TGTGCCAGCAGCTTACTACAGGGGGCTGGTTTTGGCTACACCTTC.

This clone has only one observation. The V and J genes are TRBV10-3 and TRBJ1-2; no clear D. The ends were cut back, 3 bases at V and 2 bases at J, with 7 bases in the middle. The CDR3 loop spans 13 amino acids. From germline, CDR1 is ENHRY and CDR2 SYGVKD. This CDR3 is CAISEQLNYGYTF. The CDR3 coding sequence is TGTGCCATCAGTGAACAGCTGAACTATGGCTACACCTTC.

The chain employs TRBV18 and TRBJ2-2; TRBD1 aligns across 10 bases. The ends lost 3 bases at V and 0 bases at J; junction bases unmatched: 4. Germline V CDR1 and CDR2: KGHSH, LQKENI. The CDR3 is 17 amino acids. The CDR3 bases are TGTGCCAGCTCACCGACAGGGGGCGGAACGAACACCGGGGAGCTGTTTTTT. Protein: CASSPTGGGTNTGELFF. Complete variable domain (other parts from reference TRBV18 and TRBJ2-2): NAGVMQNPRHLVRRRGQEARLRCSPMKGHSHVYWYRQLPEEGLKFMVYLQKENIIDESGMPKERFSAEFPKEGPSILRIQQVVRGDSAAYFCASSPTGGGTNTGELFFGEGSRLTVL.

This clone has only one observation. The chain recombines TRBV7-3 with TRBJ2-1, with a weak D call TRBD1 (6 bases). V lost 5 bases and J 6 bases, leaving 11 bases between the germline ends. The CDR3 is made up of 13 amino acids. The germline CDR1 and CDR2 sequences are SGHTA and FQGTGA. In DNA, the CDR3 is TGTGCCAGCAGCGTAATAGGGGGCAATGAGCAGTTCTTC. As protein: CASSVIGGNEQFF.

The V gene is TRBV7-2, the J gene TRBJ1-1; D uncertain. Trimming left V 2 bases short and J 3 bases short, with 10 bases between. Germline CDR1 is SGHTA and CDR2 is FQGNSA. The CDR3 runs to 14 residues. The CDR3 loop reads CASSLNLRDTEAFF. The CDR3 coding sequence is TGTGCCAGCAGCTTAAATCTCCGGGACACTGAAGCTTTCTTT.

The genes are TRBV19 and TRBJ2-2, with 7 bases matching TRBD2. The CDR3 has 14 amino acids. CDR1 is LNHDA, CDR2 SQIVND, per germline (reference sequence). V lost 6 bases and J lost 0; bases outside the gene matches: 1. CDR3 DNA: TGTGCCAGTAGCCTAGCGGCGAACACCGGGGAGCTGTTTTTT. It translates to CASSLAANTGELFF.

The chain recombines TRBV5-4 with TRBJ1-2, with D tentatively TRBD1 (5 bases). V was trimmed by 0 bases and J by 2 bases, leaving 11 bases between them. This CDR3 is 15 amino acids long. Germline CDR1 is SGHNT and CDR2 is YYREEE (reference sequence). CDR3 coding DNA: TGTGCCAGCAGCTTGGAAGGGACTGAGAACTATGGCTACACCTTC. This gives the protein CASSLEGTENYGYTF.

The rearrangement joins TRBV18 to TRBJ1-1, with D maybe TRBD1 (5 bases). CDR1 is KGHSH, CDR2 LQKENI, per germline. This CDR3 has 12 amino acids. V was pared by 6 bases and J by 5 bases, with 10 bases between. The CDR3 DNA reads TGTGCCAGCTCCCGGGGGGTTACTGAAGCTTTCTTT. This codes for CASSRGVTEAFF.

There are a few counts of this clone. The V call is TRBV6-1, the J call TRBJ1-2; 7 nucleotides match TRBD1. The germline V gene has CDR1 MNHNS and CDR2 SASEGT. The CDR3 length is 16 residues. V lost 2 bases to trimming and J lost 0 bases; unmatched junction nucleotides: 6. The CDR3 is CASSETGDGPNYGYTF. In DNA, the CDR3 is TGTGCCAGCAGTGAAACAGGGGATGGGCCTAACTATGGCTACACCTTC.

This clone came up once. The genes are TRBV7-3 and TRBJ2-1, with D possibly being TRBD2 (6 bases). This CDR3 is 15 amino acids long. Trimming cost V 5 bases and J 4 bases, with 15 bases left between them. CDR1 is SGHTA and CDR2 is FQGTGA in the germline V gene. CDR3 nucleotide sequence: TGTGCCAGCAGCCTCGGACTATCCCGATACAATGAGCAGTTCTTC. Its protein product is CASSLGLSRYNEQFF.

V and J are TRBV27 and TRBJ1-1; D not certain. The CDR3 spans 15 residues. The V end was cut by 5 bases, the J end by 7 bases, with 20 bases between. The germline CDR1 and CDR2 sequences are MNHEY and SMNVEV (reference sequence). This CDR3 reads CASSQFPRAAGEAFF. The CDR3 DNA is TGTGCCAGCAGTCAATTCCCAAGGGCCGCGGGTGAAGCTTTCTTT.

The chain is built from TRBV5-1 and TRBJ1-4; 11 bases line up with TRBD1. Germline V gene data show CDR1 as SGHRS and CDR2 as YFSETQ. The ends lost 5 bases at V and 8 bases at J; junction bases unmatched: 5. The CDR3 length is 14 residues. The CDR3 here is CASRLGQGAEKLFF. Written as DNA, the CDR3 is TGCGCCAGCAGACTAGGACAGGGGGCAGAAAAACTGTTTTTT.

The chain combines TRBV5-5 with TRBJ2-7, with 9 nucleotides matching TRBD2. The CDR3 has 15 residues. Germline assignment: CDR1 SGHKS and CDR2 YYEKEE (reference sequence). V gave up 0 bases and J gave up 3 bases; unmatched junction bases: 4. The CDR3 spells CASSLGLAEVYEQYF. The DNA of the CDR3 is TGTGCCAGCAGCTTGGGACTAGCGGAGGTCTACGAGCAGTACTTC.

The chain has TRBV29-1 and TRBJ2-7; 9 bases fit TRBD2. This CDR3 has 15 residues. Germline loops: CDR1 SQVTM, CDR2 ANQGSEA. V lost 1 base and J lost 2; bases outside the gene matches: 6. This CDR3 reads CSVEGGVAGAYEQYF. The CDR3 DNA reads TGCAGCGTTGAAGGGGGAGTAGCGGGAGCCTACGAGCAGTACTTC.

With regard to this clone: One junction end does not reproduce the germline sequence, and a read error may be involved. The chain uses TRBV6-5 and TRBJ1-6; D is undetermined. The CDR3 is 16 residues long. Germline V lookup: CDR1 MNHEY, CDR2 SVGAGI. The CDR3 loop reads CASSYSTLVTNSPLHF. In nucleotides, the CDR3 is TGTGCCAGCAGTTACTCGACTCTGGTGACCAATTCGCCCCTCCACTTT.